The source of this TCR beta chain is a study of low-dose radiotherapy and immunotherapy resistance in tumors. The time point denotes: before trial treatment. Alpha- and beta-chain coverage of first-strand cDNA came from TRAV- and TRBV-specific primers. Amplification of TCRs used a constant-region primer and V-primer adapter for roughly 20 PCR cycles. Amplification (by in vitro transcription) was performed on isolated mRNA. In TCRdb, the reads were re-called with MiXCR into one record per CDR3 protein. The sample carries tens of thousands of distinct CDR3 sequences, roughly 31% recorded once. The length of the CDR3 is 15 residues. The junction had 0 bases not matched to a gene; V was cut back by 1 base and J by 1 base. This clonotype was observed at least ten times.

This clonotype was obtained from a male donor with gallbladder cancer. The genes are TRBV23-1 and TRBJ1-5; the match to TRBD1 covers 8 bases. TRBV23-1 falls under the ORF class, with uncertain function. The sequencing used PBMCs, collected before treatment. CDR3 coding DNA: TGCGCCAGCAGTCAATGGGACAGGAGCAATCAGCCCCAGCATTTT. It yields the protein CASSQWDRSNQPQHF.